The 32 T cell receptor beta chains in this list originate from one sample, sequenced in a study of spatial heterogeneity in lung cancer. Time point of the sample: sample taken at primary tumor resection. TCRdb independently ran MiXCR on the 5' RACE reads; one entry per CDR3 protein. The data show under 25,000 distinct CDR3 sequences, with around 5.8% seen just once and less than 45% held by the top ten. The specimen comprised PBMCs, sampled at surgery. The receptors stem from a male donor with early-stage non-small cell lung cancer.

By its share, this clonotype is medium-sized. The chain joins TRBV11-2 to TRBJ2-7; weak D call: TRBD2 (5 bases). The CDR3 is 13 residues long. Trimming shortened V by 3 bases and J by 1 base, and 7 bases separated the two germline ends. From germline, CDR1 is SGHAT and CDR2 FQNNGV. CDR3 amino acids: CASSFGGSYEQYF. Here the CDR3 DNA reads TGTGCCAGCAGCTTTGGCGGGTCCTACGAGCAGTACTTC.

This clonotype was recorded many times. The chain carries TRBV29-1 and TRBJ2-5; D is perhaps TRBD1 or TRBD2 (5 bases each). This CDR3 region has 15 residues. CDR1 is SQVTM, CDR2 ANQGSEA, per germline. Trimming removed 1 base from V and 4 bases from J, with 16 bases in between. This chain's CDR3 is CSVEGRQSLGETQYF. CDR3 sequence (DNA): TGCAGCGTTGAAGGTCGACAGTCACTAGGAGAGACCCAGTACTTC.

V gene TRBV15 combines with J gene TRBJ1-2; D is possibly TRBD1 (6 bases). This CDR3 region has 12 residues. Per the germline V gene, CDR1 is LNHNV and CDR2 is YYDKDF (reference sequence). Trimming pared 7 bases from V and 7 bases from J, leaving 13 bases between. CDR3 sequence: CATIGGDGGYTF. The CDR3 nucleotides are TGTGCCACCATAGGGGGGGATGGTGGCTACACCTTC.

This clonotype was seen repeatedly, ten times or more. The V and J genes are TRBV3-1 and TRBJ1-1; D is perhaps TRBD1 (6 bases). The length of the CDR3 is 13 residues. The germline V gene has CDR1 LGHDT and CDR2 YNNKEL (reference sequence). V was shortened by 0 bases and J by 4 bases, with 6 bases between the two germline ends. This CDR3 reads CASSQEGGTEAFF. CDR3 coding DNA: TGTGCCAGCAGCCAAGAAGGGGGCACTGAAGCTTTCTTT.

This clonotype was observed many times. This chain connects TRBV20-1 to TRBJ1-5; 10 nucleotides agree with TRBD1. CDR1 DFQATT and CDR2 SNEGSKA come from the germline V gene (reference sequence). This CDR3 is 15 amino acids long. V was pared by 5 bases and J by 4 bases, with 8 bases of the junction left unmatched. The CDR3 protein is CSARPDRGDNQPQHF. The CDR3 DNA reads TGCAGTGCTCGACCGGACAGGGGGGATAATCAGCCCCAGCATTTT.

This clonotype came up many times. The chain joins TRBV28 to TRBJ2-1; D call uncertain. This CDR3 region has 15 residues. Germline CDR1 MDHEN, CDR2 SYDVKM. The V gene lost 2 bases and the J gene lost 7 bases, with 15 bases spanning the gap. CDR3 in DNA: TGTGCCAGCAGTTTAAGGAGACCAGTCGGAAATGAGCAGTTCTTC. This gives the protein CASSLRRPVGNEQFF.

By proportion, this clonotype is medium-sized (0.01 to 0.1%). The rearrangement uses TRBV2 and TRBJ2-1; 10 nucleotides agree with TRBD2. Germline lookup yields CDR1 SNHLY and CDR2 FYNNEI. The CDR3 is 13 amino acids. Trimming at V came to 11 bases and at J to 1 base, leaving 2 bases not matched to a gene. DNA of the CDR3: TGTGCCGGGGGACTAGCGTCCTACAATGAGCAGTTCTTC. Translated, it gives CAGGLASYNEQFF. The whole variable domain, remainder taken from reference TRBV2 and TRBJ2-1, is EPEVTQTPSHQVTQMGQEVILRCVPISNHLYFYWYRQILGQKVEFLVSFYNNEISEKSEIFDDQFSVERPDGSNFTLKIRSTKLEDSAMYFCAGGLASYNEQFFGPGTRLTVL.

This clonotype showed up many times. The chain recombines TRBV19 with TRBJ2-7; TRBD2 matches at 11 bases. The CDR3 is made up of 16 amino acids. CDR1 is LNHDA, CDR2 SQIVND, per germline (reference sequence). Trimming at V came to 5 bases and at J to 4 bases, leaving 10 bases not matched to a gene. This CDR3 is CASSFSLAGGTYEQYF. The DNA for the CDR3 is TGTGCCAGTAGTTTCTCGCTAGCGGGGGGCACGTACGAGCAGTACTTC.

This clonotype was observed many times. V is TRBV27 and J is TRBJ2-7; D might be TRBD1 (7 bases). The CDR3 extends over 14 amino acids. Trimming took 2 bases from V and 4 from J, leaving 12 bases between them. Germline V gene sequence: CDR1 MNHEY, CDR2 SMNVEV (reference sequence). Here the CDR3 DNA reads TGTGCCAGCAGTTTACGGCAGGGGGGTTACGAGCAGTACTTC. This gives the protein CASSLRQGGYEQYF.

About this clonotype: This sequence may be a read error, since a much larger clone differs from it by one base. The gene calls are TRBV5-5 and TRBJ1-4; possible D gene TRBD1, 6 bases. CDR1 and CDR2 from the germline V gene are SGHKS and YYEKEE (reference sequence). This CDR3 has 17 amino acids. As DNA, the CDR3 is TGTGTCAGCAGCTTGAGGCAGGGGTCTGCAACTAATGAAAAACTGTTTTTT. As protein: CVSSLRQGSATNEKLFF.

There are many counts of this clonotype. This chain links TRBV12-3 or TRBV12-4 with TRBJ2-5; D possibly matches TRBD1 or TRBD2 (5 bases each). The CDR3 runs to 14 residues. The ends were cut back, 3 bases at V and 1 base at J, with 9 bases in the middle. The CDR3 here is CASSLGEFQETQYF. The CDR3 DNA is TGTGCCAGCAGTTTGGGGGAGTTCCAAGAGACCCAGTACTTC.

The chain employs TRBV12-3 or TRBV12-4 and TRBJ2-1; 11 nucleotides line up with TRBD1. V lost 5 bases and J lost 4; bases outside the gene matches: 4. The CDR3 is made up of 15 amino acids. The CDR3: CASSRGQGAYNEQFF. The CDR3 DNA follows: TGTGCCAGCAGTCGCGGACAGGGGGCGTACAATGAGCAGTTCTTC.

This rearrangement joins TRBV7-3 to TRBJ2-3; 8 bases fit TRBD2. The CDR3 contains 16 residues. Per the germline V gene, CDR1 is SGHTA and CDR2 is FQGTGA. V lost 5 bases and J lost 4; bases outside the gene matches: 11. The CDR3 reads CASSATGTSSADTQYF. CDR3 sequence (DNA): TGTGCCAGCAGCGCAACCGGGACTAGTAGCGCAGATACGCAGTATTTT. The whole variable domain, filled in from reference TRBV7-3 and TRBJ2-3, reads GAGVSQTPSNKVTEKGKYVELRCDPISGHTALYWYRQSLGQGPEFLIYFQGTGAADDSGLPNDRFFAVRPEGSVSTLKIQRTERGDSAVYLCASSATGTSSADTQYFGPGTRLTVL.

J is TRBJ2-1 and V is TRBV24-1, with TRBD2 matching over 9 bases. CDR3 length: 17 amino acids. The trim removed 6 bases at V and 5 bases at J, leaving 13 bases unmatched. Germline values: CDR1 KGHDR, CDR2 SFDVKD. CDR3 sequence: CATSISGGGRVDNEQFF. DNA of the CDR3: TGTGCCACCAGTATATCTGGGGGCGGGAGGGTTGACAATGAGCAGTTCTTC.

This clonotype was counted at least ten times. The gene calls are TRBV30 and TRBJ1-5; a possible D gene is TRBD1 (5 bases). CDR3 size: 17 residues. CDR1 is GTSNPN, CDR2 SVGIG, per germline (reference sequence). V lost 3 bases to trimming and J lost 5 bases, with 23 bases between them. The CDR3 loop reads CAWSLRSWGAIHQPQHF. In nucleotides, the CDR3 is TGTGCCTGGAGCCTACGCAGTTGGGGCGCGATTCATCAGCCCCAGCATTTT.

The chain carries TRBV28 and TRBJ2-5; D might be TRBD2 (6 bases). V was clipped by 8 bases and J by 3 bases, with 16 bases between them. CDR1 and CDR2 (germline): MDHEN, SYDVKM. The CDR3 is made up of 14 amino acids. The CDR3 bases are TGTGCCAGCGGACCAGGGACTCGTGAAGAGACCCAGTACTTC. It codes for CASGPGTREETQYF.

This clonotype was counted many times. V usage is TRBV28 and J usage is TRBJ1-2; D gene ambiguous. The V gene's germline CDR1 is MDHEN and CDR2 SYDVKM. The CDR3 runs 15 residues. The V end was cut by 4 bases, the J end by 0 bases, with 12 bases between. CDR3 region: CASSSISRANYGYTF. DNA for the CDR3: TGTGCCAGCAGTTCGATTTCCCGGGCTAACTATGGCTACACCTTC.

A few counts support this clonotype. One end of the junction is discordant with germline, which a read error may explain. The chain employs TRBV11-1 and TRBJ2-6, with D possibly being TRBD2 (6 bases). CDR1 is SGHAT and CDR2 is FQDESV in the germline V gene (reference sequence). The CDR3 length is 18 residues. The CDR3 protein is CASSPRDGGGSGVNVLTF. CDR3 DNA: TGTGCCAGCAGCCCAAGGGACGGGGGAGGATCTGGGGTCAACGTCCTGACTTTC.

This clonotype was picked up many times. J is TRBJ1-1 and V is TRBV9; D is unclear. The CDR3 runs to 13 residues. V lost 4 bases, J lost 4 bases, and 11 bases lay in between. Germline V gene data show CDR1 as SGDLS and CDR2 as YYNGEE. CDR3 amino acids: CASSRAESTEAFF. DNA for the CDR3: TGTGCCAGCAGCAGAGCCGAGAGCACTGAAGCTTTCTTT.

This clonotype appeared many times. V usage is TRBV3-1 and J usage is TRBJ2-1; D unresolved. Germline CDR1 and CDR2: LGHDT and YNNKEL (reference sequence). The germline V and J ends were trimmed by 1 base and 1 base, with 11 bases remaining between them. This CDR3 has 16 residues. The CDR3 nucleotides read TGTGCCAGCAGCCAAGGAGGAGCTAGGTCCTACAATGAGCAGTTCTTC. Translated: CASSQGGARSYNEQFF.

This clonotype has a count of ten or more. The chain combines TRBV27 with TRBJ2-5, with D tentatively TRBD2 (6 bases). Germline V gives CDR1 MNHEY, CDR2 SMNVEV (reference sequence). This CDR3 is built from 15 residues. Trimming took 2 bases from V and 5 from J, leaving 15 bases between them. CDR3 region: CASSLLSGSGETQYF. In DNA, the CDR3 is TGTGCCAGCAGTTTACTATCCGGAAGCGGGGAGACCCAGTACTTC.

This clonotype occurred many times. The chain links TRBV15 to TRBJ1-4; D ambiguous. The CDR3 covers 15 residues. Trimming pared 0 bases from V and 8 bases from J, leaving 13 bases between. Looked up from germline, CDR1 is LNHNV and CDR2 is YYDKDF (reference sequence). The CDR3 here is CATSRDRQEGEKLFF. The DNA of the CDR3 is TGTGCCACCAGCAGAGATAGGCAGGAAGGGGAAAAACTGTTTTTT.

This clonotype was counted many times. The junction departs from the called germline gene at one end, perhaps through a read error. The gene calls are TRBV5-1 and TRBJ2-3; D may be TRBD1 or TRBD2 (6 bases each). Germline CDR1 and CDR2: SGHRS and YFSETQ. The CDR3 loop spans 14 amino acids. The CDR3 sequence is CATSSGAPTDTQYF. CDR3 DNA: TGCGCCACCAGCTCGGGGGCACCCACAGATACGCAGTATTTT.

By proportion, this clonotype is medium-sized. V and J are TRBV7-9 and TRBJ2-3, with 9 bases lining up with TRBD2. CDR1 is SEHNR, CDR2 FQNEAQ, per germline (reference sequence). The ends lost 5 bases at V and 1 base at J; junction bases unmatched: 4. CDR3 length: 15 residues. The CDR3 spells CASSPWTSGTDTQYF. The CDR3 coding sequence is TGTGCCAGCAGCCCTTGGACTAGCGGCACAGATACGCAGTATTTT.

This clonotype was picked up many times. DNA of the CDR3: TGCAGTGCTAACAGGGGGGGTCAGCCCCAGCATTTT. It codes for CSANRGGQPQHF. The gene calls are TRBV20-1 and TRBJ1-5; 8 positions match TRBD1. The germline CDR1 and CDR2 sequences are DFQATT and SNEGSKA (reference sequence). With 4 bases clipped from V and 6 bases from J, the junction kept 2 bases outside the gene matches. This CDR3 spans 12 amino acids.

This clonotype was observed a handful of times. The chain recombines TRBV20-1 with TRBJ2-3; TRBD1 matches at 8 bases. The V gene end was trimmed by 6 bases and the J gene end by 1 base; junction bases not matched to a gene: 6. Germline CDR1 is DFQATT and CDR2 is SNEGSKA (reference sequence). This CDR3 spans 14 amino acids. DNA of the CDR3: TGCAGTGCCACCGGACAGGGAGGCACAGATACGCAGTATTTT. Translated, it gives CSATGQGGTDTQYF.

This clonotype was picked up many times. J is TRBJ2-1 and V is TRBV5-5; D remains ambiguous. Per the germline V gene, CDR1 is SGHKS and CDR2 is YYEKEE (reference sequence). Deletions cut 1 base from V and 7 bases from J, with 3 bases between. CDR3 length equals 11 residues. Here the CDR3 reads CASSLFNEQFF. CDR3 DNA sequence: TGTGCCAGCAGCTTGTTTAATGAGCAGTTCTTC.

This clonotype has a count of ten or more. The chain employs TRBV7-4 and TRBJ2-7; TRBD2 is a possible D gene (6 bases). Germline values: CDR1 SGHVT, CDR2 SQSDAQ. The CDR3 extends over 15 amino acids. Trimming left V 11 bases short and J 4 bases short, with 24 bases between. CDR3 nucleotide sequence: TGTGCCGCACCTTGGAGGGTTTTTGCGGGGTACGAGCAGTACTTC. Its protein product is CAAPWRVFAGYEQYF.

Many counts were recorded for this clonotype. The gene calls are TRBV20-1 and TRBJ1-6; 9 bases map to TRBD1. The CDR3 is 15 amino acids. Germline CDR1 and CDR2: DFQATT and SNEGSKA (reference sequence). J gave up 9 bases and V 3 bases, and 9 bases lay outside the gene matches. CDR3 protein: CSARATGTGRSPLHF. The CDR3 coding sequence is TGCAGTGCTAGGGCCACCGGGACAGGGCGTTCACCCCTCCACTTT.

This rearrangement joins TRBV12-3 or TRBV12-4 to TRBJ1-2; possibly TRBD1 for D (5 bases). The CDR3 spans 12 residues. Trimming cost V 6 bases and J 7 bases, with 12 bases left between them. The CDR3 DNA is TGTGCCAGCAGGCCGGGGGGGTCTGGCTACACCTTC. Translation: CASRPGGSGYTF.

This clonotype was observed at least ten times. V is TRBV19 and J is TRBJ2-3; TRBD1 aligns across 7 bases. Unmatched junction bases numbered 4, after V lost 5 bases and J lost 2 bases. From germline, CDR1 is LNHDA and CDR2 SQIVND (reference sequence). The CDR3 is made up of 14 amino acids. In DNA, the CDR3 is TGTGCCAGTAGTCGAGACAGGGACACAGATACGCAGTATTTT. Residues: CASSRDRDTDTQYF.

This clonotype was detected many times. The gene calls are TRBV7-2 and TRBJ2-7; no firm D call. The CDR3 contains 13 residues. V shed 0 bases and J shed 3 bases, with 6 bases lying between them. CDR1 is SGHTA and CDR2 is FQGNSA in the germline V gene. CDR3 coding DNA: TGTGCCAGCAGCTTAGCGCGCAGCTACGAGCAGTACTTC. Translated: CASSLARSYEQYF.